The next 29 T cell receptor beta chains were all read from a single sample in a study of T cells in Graves' hyperthyroidism and ophthalmopathy. The TCR beta CDR3 regions underwent amplification using RNA transcripts as the source. HTBI primers were used for first-round RT-PCR of the TCR CDR3. MiXCR, applied by TCRdb to the multiplex PCR reads, yields one record per CDR3 protein. The sample carries 350,000 to 400,000 distinct CDR3 sequences, about 20% recorded once. Material: blood. These receptors were collected from a woman younger than 35 with Graves' hyperthyroidism.

This clonotype was seen a handful of times. A much larger clone differs from this one at a single base, so this may be a read error. The V and J genes are TRBV20-1 and TRBJ2-6, with D possibly TRBD1 on 5 matching bases. The CDR3 runs to 14 residues. Germline V gene data show CDR1 as DFQATT and CDR2 as SNEGSKA (reference sequence). The CDR3 nucleotides are TGCAGTGCCCCCCCGGGCTCTGGGGCCAACGTCCAGACTTTC. Protein sequence: CSAPPGSGANVQTF.

This clonotype was recorded a few times. The rearrangement joins TRBV9 to TRBJ2-7; 8 nucleotides line up with TRBD2. The CDR3 loop spans 16 amino acids. V gave up 0 bases and J gave up 0 bases; unmatched junction bases: 5. Germline values: CDR1 SGDLS, CDR2 YYNGEE. The CDR3 bases are TGTGCCAGCAGCGTAGGGGGCGGGGGGTTCTCCTACGAGCAGTACTTC. Translation: CASSVGGGGFSYEQYF.

In this sample, this clonotype turned up many times. The genes are TRBV6-5 and TRBJ2-5; 8 bases agree with TRBD2. CDR3 length: 13 residues. The V gene's germline CDR1 is MNHEY and CDR2 SVGAGI. V lost 4 bases, J lost 5 bases, and 3 bases stayed unmatched. The CDR3 nucleotides read TGTGCCAGCAGTTCCTCGGGGGGGGAGACCCAGTACTTC. This codes for CASSSSGGETQYF.

The chain joins TRBV6-1 to TRBJ1-3, with TRBD1 as a possible D gene (5 bases). This CDR3 has 15 residues. Per germline, CDR1 MNHNS and CDR2 SASEGT. V lost 4 bases and J 1 base, leaving 11 bases between the germline ends. This CDR3 is CASSVGLSSGNTIYF. As DNA, the CDR3 is TGTGCCAGCAGTGTGGGACTCTCATCTGGAAACACCATATATTTT.

The chain carries TRBV27 and TRBJ1-2; maybe TRBD1 (5 bases). V lost 3 bases to trimming and J lost 0 bases, with 11 bases between them. This CDR3 has 15 amino acids. Germline lookup yields CDR1 MNHEY and CDR2 SMNVEV (reference sequence). The CDR3 nucleotides read TGTGCCAGCAGTTTTTACCAGGGAGCTAACTATGGCTACACCTTC. The encoded protein is CASSFYQGANYGYTF.

This clonotype was counted at least ten times. This sequence joins TRBV6-5 and TRBJ1-1, with D maybe TRBD1 (5 bases). The CDR3 loop spans 19 amino acids. Trimming shortened V by 6 bases and J by 4 bases, and 30 bases separated the two germline ends. Germline V gene sequence: CDR1 MNHEY, CDR2 SVGAGI. CDR3 in amino acids: CASSYRPPFLGVGPTEAFF. As DNA, the CDR3 is TGTGCCAGCAGCTATCGGCCCCCCTTTTTGGGGGTCGGACCCACTGAAGCTTTCTTT.

This clonotype was seen just once. This could be a read error, since a much larger clone is one nucleotide away. This chain connects TRBV6-4 to TRBJ2-7; TRBD2 matches at 8 bases. The germline V gene encodes CDR1 MRHNA and CDR2 SNTAGT. Unmatched junction bases numbered 9, after V lost 5 bases and J lost 6 bases. The CDR3 extends over 14 amino acids. CDR3 nucleotide sequence: TGTGCCAGCAGTTTTAGCGGGGTGACTCTCGAGCAGTACTTC. It codes for CASSFSGVTLEQYF.

This clonotype occurred a few times. The genes are TRBV7-2 and TRBJ2-5, with D possibly TRBD1 on 6 matching bases. Between the trimmed V and J ends, which lost 0 bases and 5 bases, there was a span of 10 bases. Germline CDR1 reads SGHTA; CDR2 reads FQGNSA. The CDR3 is 14 amino acids. CDR3 sequence reads: CASSLAPGAETQYF. The CDR3 DNA is TGTGCCAGCAGCTTAGCCCCAGGGGCGGAGACCCAGTACTTC.

Ten or more counts support this clonotype. V is TRBV6-1 and J is TRBJ1-5; 8 bases align to TRBD1. After removal of 1 base from V and 3 bases from J, the junction contained 5 bases not matched to a gene. This CDR3 is 16 amino acids long. Germline V gene sequence: CDR1 MNHNS, CDR2 SASEGT. The CDR3 sequence: CASSEEAGGVNQPQHF. Here the CDR3 DNA reads TGTGCCAGCAGTGAAGAGGCAGGGGGCGTCAATCAGCCCCAGCATTTT.

In this sample, this clonotype turned up many times. The chain combines TRBV24-1 with TRBJ2-2; D perhaps matches TRBD1 (6 bases). The CDR3 is made up of 16 amino acids. CDR1 KGHDR and CDR2 SFDVKD come from the germline V gene. Trimming removed 2 bases at V and 7 bases at J, with 16 bases between. CDR3 sequence reads: CATSDSGTPRSGELFF. CDR3 coding DNA: TGTGCCACCAGTGATTCCGGGACACCAAGGAGCGGGGAGCTGTTTTTT.

This clonotype has at least ten counts. The J gene is TRBJ1-1, the V gene TRBV12-3 or TRBV12-4; D gene unclear. The CDR3 covers 14 residues. Trimming left V 6 bases short and J 1 base short, with 12 bases between. The CDR3: CASSRTLRNTEAFF. The CDR3 bases are TGTGCCAGCAGCCGAACCCTTAGGAACACTGAAGCTTTCTTT.

This clonotype has at least ten counts. V gene TRBV6-5 combines with J gene TRBJ2-1; D not resolved. The CDR3 sequence is 13 residues long. Germline V CDR1 and CDR2: MNHEY, SVGAGI. V lost 2 bases and J lost 8, with 10 bases in between. As DNA, the CDR3 is TGTGCCAGCAGTTACGGCAGTGTATATGAGCAGTTCTTC. This gives the protein CASSYGSVYEQFF.

In this sample, this clonotype turned up many times. This sequence joins TRBV29-1 and TRBJ1-1; D remains ambiguous. The CDR3 extends over 13 amino acids. The V gene's germline CDR1 is SQVTM and CDR2 ANQGSEA. The V and J ends lost 6 bases and 0 bases respectively, with 11 bases between them. In nucleotides, the CDR3 is TGCAGCGTGGCGAAACGGCTGAACACTGAAGCTTTCTTT. Encoded protein: CSVAKRLNTEAFF.

In this sample, this clonotype turned up many times. V and J are TRBV5-1 and TRBJ2-7, with D perhaps being TRBD1 or TRBD2 (5 bases each). The V gene's germline CDR1 is SGHRS and CDR2 YFSETQ. This CDR3 has 15 residues. V was cut by 0 bases and J by 1 base, with 11 bases left in between. The CDR3 nucleotides are TGCGCCAGCAGCTTGGGGGACCCTACTTCCTACGAGCAGTACTTC. Its protein is CASSLGDPTSYEQYF.

The chain joins TRBV9 to TRBJ2-7; D is perhaps TRBD1 (6 bases). In germline, CDR1 is SGDLS, CDR2 YYNGEE. Trimming pared 3 bases from V and 0 bases from J, leaving 16 bases between. The CDR3 loop spans 16 amino acids. CDR3 sequence reads: CASSDPRQGHSYEQYF. DNA for the CDR3: TGTGCCAGCAGCGACCCCCGGCAGGGGCACTCCTACGAGCAGTACTTC.

This clonotype was counted many times. The rearrangement uses TRBV6-5 and TRBJ1-5, with D possibly TRBD1 on 5 matching bases. V lost 5 bases, J lost 0 bases, and 11 bases lay in between. From germline, CDR1 is MNHEY and CDR2 SVGAGI. This CDR3 has 15 residues. The CDR3 sequence is CASSQTVYSNQPQHF. CDR3 nucleotide sequence: TGTGCCAGCAGTCAGACAGTCTATAGCAATCAGCCCCAGCATTTT.

The sample holds many counts of this clonotype. The V call is TRBV28, the J call TRBJ1-1; D call uncertain. V lost 7 bases and J lost 4, with 10 bases in between. The germline CDR1 and CDR2 sequences are MDHEN and SYDVKM. The CDR3 spans 12 residues. Written as DNA, the CDR3 is TGTGCCAGCACCCCTCGAAGCACTGAAGCTTTCTTT. Its translation is CASTPRSTEAFF.

Details on this clonotype: A read error may be the cause here, since a much bigger clone is one base away. This chain joins TRBV28 and TRBJ1-1; TRBD1 matches 9 bases. The CDR3 is made up of 14 amino acids. Germline V CDR1 and CDR2: MDHEN, SYDVKM. CDR3 DNA: TGTGCCAGCAGTCCGAGTAACAGGGGGCCTGAAGCTTGCTTT. This gives the protein CASSPSNRGPEACF.

This clonotype was seen repeatedly, ten times or more. This sequence may be a read error, since a much larger clone differs from it by one base. The rearrangement links TRBV2 to TRBJ1-1; D might be TRBD1 (5 bases). Trimming took 6 bases from V and 1 from J, leaving 15 bases between them. Per germline, CDR1 SNHLY and CDR2 FYNNEI. This CDR3 has 15 amino acids. The chain's CDR3 is CASRGTVATNTEAFF. CDR3 nucleotides: TGTGCCAGCAGAGGGACGGTGGCCACGAACACTGAAGCTTTCTTT.

This clonotype was detected ten times or more. The chain links TRBV12-3 or TRBV12-4 to TRBJ1-5; a weak D match, TRBD1 (5 bases). The CDR3 covers 15 residues. V was shortened by 5 bases and J by 6 bases, with 17 bases between the two germline ends. DNA for the CDR3: TGTGCCAGCAGTCGGATCGGGGGTTATAGTCAGCCCCAGCATTTT. It codes for CASSRIGGYSQPQHF.

This clonotype turned up a few times. The chain employs TRBV4-1 and TRBJ1-2, with D possibly TRBD1 on 5 matching bases. V gave up 3 bases and J gave up 4 bases, with 12 bases separating them. CDR1 and CDR2 (germline): MGHRA, YSYEKL. This CDR3 is built from 14 residues. The CDR3 nucleotides are TGCGCCAGCAGCCAGGAGGGACTGATCTATGGCTACACCTTC. Translating it yields CASSQEGLIYGYTF.

This clonotype came up a few times. V is TRBV3-1 and J is TRBJ1-2; D unclear. This CDR3 spans 13 amino acids. Germline loops: CDR1 LGHDT, CDR2 YNNKEL (reference sequence). V was cut by 1 base and J by 8 bases, with 11 bases left in between. The CDR3 reads CASSQGGTRGYTF. DNA of the CDR3: TGTGCCAGCAGCCAAGGTGGCACGCGCGGCTACACCTTC.

V and J are TRBV11-3 and TRBJ2-5, with TRBD2 as a possible D gene (6 bases). This CDR3 is built from 15 residues. Between the trimmed V and J ends, which lost 5 bases and 3 bases, there was a span of 16 bases. Germline V CDR1 and CDR2: SGHNT, YENEEA. CDR3 sequence (DNA): TGTGCCAGCAGCCCCTACTTGGGCGGGGAAGAGACCCAGTACTTC. Translating gives CASSPYLGGEETQYF.

This clonotype was seen repeatedly, ten times or more. The chain uses TRBV12-3 or TRBV12-4 and TRBJ1-5; D is uncertain. CDR3 size: 13 residues. The V end was cut by 4 bases, the J end by 7 bases, with 11 bases between. In DNA, the CDR3 is TGTGCCAGCAGTTCGACCCCGGGGCAGCCCCAGCATTTT. It encodes CASSSTPGQPQHF.

The chain couples TRBV6-4 to TRBJ2-1, with TRBD2 identical over 10 bases. This CDR3 is 15 amino acids long. Germline V gene lookup returns CDR1 MRHNA and CDR2 SNTAGT. With V trimmed by 5 bases and J by 7 bases, 8 bases remained unmatched. CDR3 bases: TGTGCCAGCAGTCCCACTAGCGGGGCCTTGAATGAGCAGTTCTTC. Translating it yields CASSPTSGALNEQFF.

This clonotype was recorded a few times. The junction does not match germline at one end; this may be a read error. The V call is TRBV24-1, the J call TRBJ1-5; D gene unclear. The CDR3 contains 14 residues. Per the germline V gene, CDR1 is KGHDR and CDR2 is SFDVKD. Here the CDR3 DNA reads TGTGCCACTAGCTCCGGGATAGAGTATCAGCCTCAGCATTTT. Protein sequence: CATSSGIEYQPQHF.

This clonotype was seen repeatedly, ten times or more. The chain couples TRBV7-6 to TRBJ2-7, with D possibly TRBD1 on 6 matching bases. Germline lookup yields CDR1 SGHVS and CDR2 FNYEAQ. The V end was cut by 5 bases, the J end by 6 bases, with 17 bases between. The CDR3 consists of 14 residues. CDR3 DNA: TGTGCCAGCAGCCCAACGGACAGTCGCCGCGAGCAGTACTTC. Its protein product is CASSPTDSRREQYF. Combining the CDR3 with reference TRBV7-6 and TRBJ2-7 gives the whole variable domain GAGVSQSPRYKVTKRGQDVALRCDPISGHVSLYWYRQALGQGPEFLTYFNYEAQQDKSGLPNDRFSAERPEGSISTLTIQRTEQRDSAMYRCASSPTDSRREQYFGPGTRLTVT.

There are many counts of this clonotype. The rearrangement links TRBV20-1 to TRBJ2-7, with 9 bases aligning to TRBD1. The length of the CDR3 is 13 residues. In germline, CDR1 is DFQATT, CDR2 SNEGSKA (reference sequence). The V gene end was trimmed by 5 bases and the J gene end by 6 bases; junction bases not matched to a gene: 8. The CDR3 reads CSARTGAMVEQYF. In DNA, the CDR3 is TGCAGTGCTCGGACAGGGGCGATGGTCGAGCAGTACTTC.

This clonotype has only one observation. The genes are TRBV6-2 or TRBV6-3 and TRBJ2-7; the D gene is possibly TRBD2 (5 bases). Trimming stripped 2 bases from V and 6 bases from J, with 11 bases between. The germline CDR1 and CDR2 sequences are MNHEY and SVGEGT. The CDR3 has 13 residues. The CDR3 DNA sequence: TGTGCCAGCAGTTACACTGGACGGGGCGAGCAGTACTTC. Its protein product is CASSYTGRGEQYF.